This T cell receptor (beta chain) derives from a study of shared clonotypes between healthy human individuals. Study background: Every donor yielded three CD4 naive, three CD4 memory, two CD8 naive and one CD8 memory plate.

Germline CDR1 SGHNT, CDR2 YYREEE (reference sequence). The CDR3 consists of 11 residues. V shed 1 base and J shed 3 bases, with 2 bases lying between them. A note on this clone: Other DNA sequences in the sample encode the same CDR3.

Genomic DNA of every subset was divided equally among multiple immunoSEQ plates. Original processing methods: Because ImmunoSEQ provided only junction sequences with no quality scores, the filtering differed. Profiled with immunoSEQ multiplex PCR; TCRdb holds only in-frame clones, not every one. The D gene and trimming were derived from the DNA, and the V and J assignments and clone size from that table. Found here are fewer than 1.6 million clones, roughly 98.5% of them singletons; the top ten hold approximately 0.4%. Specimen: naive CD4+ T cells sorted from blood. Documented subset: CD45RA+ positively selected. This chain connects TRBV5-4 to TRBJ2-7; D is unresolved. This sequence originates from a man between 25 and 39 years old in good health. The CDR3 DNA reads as TGTGCCAGCAGCTTGAACTACGAGCAGTACTTC. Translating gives CASSLNYEQYF.